This T cell receptor beta chain was observed in a study of metastatic and nonmetastatic thyroid tumors (TCRdb year 2020). For the study in its entirety: Repertoires from peripheral blood and from tumor or nodule tissue samples of malignant and benign thyroid patients were compared.

Libraries were constructed by PCR. TCRdb lists the instrument as Illumina HiSeq 4000. High-throughput sequencing was used to profile the TCR beta-chain CDR3 region of each patient. The authors processed their data as follows. The researchers built a classifier to tell apart papillary thyroid cancer patients with distant metastasis, based on CDR3 differences among clinicopathological groups. The Shannon index was used to assess repertoire diversity, and the Morisita-Horn index was used to assess tumor-blood repertoire similarity. The public reads were reprocessed in TCRdb via fastp at Q25 and MiXCR, keeping in-frame beta chains. In this record, the V and J calls reflect TCRdb's handling and not the investigators' own analysis. The sample contains about 30,000 clones, roughly 30% of them found a single time. The ten largest clonotypes hold 30% of the sample. For CDR1 and CDR2, the germline V gene lists SGDLS and YYNGEE. Including the terminal cysteine and phenylalanine, the CDR3 comprises 16 residues. Only the CDR3 part of the read is kept: 48 bases, read in frame from the first base. Trimmed from V: 1 base; trimmed from J: 8 bases; junction bases lacking a gene match: 9.

No patient had received any treatment before thyroid surgery. Using T-cell receptor beta sequencing, the researchers looked back retrospectively at clinical samples from patients, gathered between about 2011 and 2019. The research as a whole found: In both blood and tumor samples, TCR beta diversity was reported to be significantly higher in malignant tumors than in benign nodules.

This clone has more than one count but fewer than ten. Its antigen has not been determined. No clone much larger than this one lies a single base away; base qualities are absent. This clonotype was sampled from a female donor with papillary thyroid cancer or a benign thyroid nodule (not recorded which). Some clones in this sample may be carry-over from other donors' samples. The sequenced sample was blood. Recombination linked TRBV9 to TRBJ1-2; 12 nucleotides in the junction match TRBD1. The CDR3 reads as follows: CASSVSPGQGAQGYTF. The DNA is as follows: TGTGCCAGCAGCGTATCTCCGGGACAGGGGGCGCAGGGCTACACCTTC.